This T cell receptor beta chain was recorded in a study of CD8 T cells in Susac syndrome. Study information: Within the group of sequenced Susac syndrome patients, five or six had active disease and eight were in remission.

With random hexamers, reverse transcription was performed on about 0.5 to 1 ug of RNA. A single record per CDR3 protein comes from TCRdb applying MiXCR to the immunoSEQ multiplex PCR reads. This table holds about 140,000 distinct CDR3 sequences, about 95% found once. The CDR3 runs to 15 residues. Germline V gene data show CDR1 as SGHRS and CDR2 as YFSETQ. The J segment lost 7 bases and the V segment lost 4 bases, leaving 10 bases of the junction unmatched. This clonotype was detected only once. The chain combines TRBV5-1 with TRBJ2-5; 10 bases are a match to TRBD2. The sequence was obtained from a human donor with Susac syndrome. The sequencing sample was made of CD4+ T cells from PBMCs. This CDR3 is CASSATGLAESTQYF. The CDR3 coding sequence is TGCGCCAGCAGCGCAACCGGACTAGCGGAGTCGACCCAGTACTTC.